Shown below are 2 T cell receptor beta chains from a single sample sequenced in a study of T-cell reconstitution after alpha-beta-depleted transplantation in children. Preparation of the TCRbeta library involved a method that used unique molecular identifiers. TCRdb redid the calling of the PCR reads with MiXCR, one entry per CDR3 protein. The sample records about 250,000 distinct CDR3 sequences, 20% to 30% being singletons. Material: PBMCs, mostly from graft donor cells, obtained 360 days after TCRalphabeta/CD19-depleted stem cell transplant. Receptors originate from a female patient aged 2-15 years who had a stem cell transplant for congenital amegakaryocytic thrombocytopenia, so the T cells may come from the graft donor.

This clonotype has only a few counts. J is TRBJ2-5 and V is TRBV4-3; the D gene is possibly TRBD1 (5 bases). The CDR3 runs to 15 residues. V dropped 0 bases and J dropped 2 bases, with 10 bases sitting between them. The germline gives CDR1 LGHNA, CDR2 YSLEER. The DNA of the CDR3 is TGCGCCAGCAGCCAAGAAGCGACAGTACAAGAGACCCAGTACTTC. It translates to CASSQEATVQETQYF.

The chain is built from TRBV4-2 and TRBJ1-5; 9 bases are a match to TRBD1. V shed 0 bases, J shed 1 base, and the junction held 4 bases outside the gene matches. The germline V gene has CDR1 LGHNA and CDR2 YNFKEQ. The CDR3 consists of 17 residues. As DNA, the CDR3 is TGTGCCAGCAGCCAAGACCCACAGGGGGCGAGCAATCAGCCCCAGCATTTT. Translated, it gives CASSQDPQGASNQPQHF.